This TCR beta chain was identified during a study of blood T cell repertoires in COVID-19. Overall study context: Acute-phase and convalescent COVID-19 samples originated in the United States, Italy and Spain.

V shed 0 bases and J 3 bases; nucleotides not matched to a gene: 7. Looked up from germline, CDR1 is SQVTM and CDR2 is ANQGSEA. This CDR3 is 17 amino acids long. In the authors' methods: Counts of nucleated cells, estimated from reference gene primer amplification, were obtained. TCRdb's copy holds only in-frame clones and misses some; the assay was immunoSEQ multiplex PCR. The D gene and trimming were derived from the DNA, and the V and J assignments and clone size from that table. The table includes 72,000 or so clones, approximately 89% detected once. This chain links TRBV29-1 with TRBJ2-2; 10 nucleotides match TRBD2. The sequencing sample was made of peripheral blood. The origin of this receptor is an elderly woman with active or convalescent COVID-19. The CDR3 coding sequence is TGCAGCGTTGAAGAATTGTCTAGCGGGGGATACACCGGGGAGCTGTTTTTT. Protein: CSVEELSSGGYTGELFF.